A selection of T cell receptor beta chains follows, all from one sample in a study of T cell responses to AZD1222 COVID-19 vaccine. The data were produced by immunoSEQ multiplex PCR, yet TCRdb's version contains in-frame clones alone and is incomplete. The table lists about 140,000 clones, 89% of them singletons. Material: peripheral blood, obtained on day 0 of AZD1222 vaccination. These receptors all come from an adult in good health. The conserved cysteine and the conserved F or W are not part of the CDR3 here. Each record gives: CDR3 length, V gene, D gene, J gene, CDR3 protein. The D gene is left open where the match is weak.

>13|TRBV2|TRBD2|TRBJ2-1
ASSDRLAGGNEQF
>13|TRBV29-1|TRBD2|TRBJ2-1
SAAVLAAPGNEQF
>13|TRBV24-1|TRBD1|TRBJ2-3
ATSDDRGRTDTQY
>11|TRBV4-1|-|TRBJ2-1
ASSVGGDNEQF
>14|TRBV4-1|-|TRBJ2-7
ASSHNPEGGTFEQY
>12|TRBV7-9|-|TRBJ2-3
ASSLGRKGDTQY
>11|TRBV2|TRBD1|TRBJ1-2
ATEDRDNYGYT
>13|TRBV14|TRBD1|TRBJ1-1
ASSKGQGGNTEAF
>10|TRBV4-2|-|TRBJ1-6
ASSQDASPLH
>12|TRBV7-9|-|TRBJ1-2
ASRTTAANYGYT
>14|TRBV5-1|-|TRBJ1-4
ASSFGQSATNEKLF
>12|TRBV5-6|-|TRBJ1-5
ASSLSVGNQPQH
>12|TRBV7-2|TRBD1|TRBJ1-6
ASSRTGLDSPLH
>13|TRBV30|-|TRBJ1-1
AWRHPGAVNTEAF
>13|TRBV10-1|TRBD2|TRBJ2-1
ASRAGTSGRNEQF
>12|TRBV5-4|-|TRBJ1-1
ASSLSRGSPEAF
>12|TRBV5-1|-|TRBJ2-4
ASSLIGPGDIQY
>11|TRBV2|-|TRBJ1-2
ASRTFKNYGYT
>13|TRBV6-5|-|TRBJ2-7
ASSYSGQAVYEQY
>9|TRBV28|-|TRBJ2-1
ASSFRGEQF
>13|TRBV5-1|TRBD2|TRBJ2-1
ASSLVVGLENEQF
>11|TRBV19|-|TRBJ1-1
ASRVPGNTEAF
>11|TRBV6-1|TRBD1|TRBJ2-7
ASWMGQRDEQY
>15|TRBV7-8|TRBD1|TRBJ1-6
ASSLGDRAYYNSPLH
>14|TRBV9|TRBD1|TRBJ2-2
ASSPHNRGRTGELF
>11|TRBV11-2|-|TRBJ2-2
ASSPLRSRELF
>12|TRBV5-4|-|TRBJ1-1
ASSGPTGSTEAF
>15|TRBV7-2|-|TRBJ1-2
ASSLVDSPGSGYGYT
>12|TRBV6-2/TRBV6-3|-|TRBJ1-1
ASSYSAGPTEAF
>13|TRBV11-2|-|TRBJ2-3
ASSPATGPKDTQY
>16|TRBV28|TRBD1|TRBJ1-2
ASSLSTEGRTGAGGYT
>15|TRBV12-5|-|TRBJ1-3
ASGLSRTGRSGNTIY
>12|TRBV7-8|-|TRBJ1-2
ASSLGQGSAGYT
>13|TRBV15|TRBD2|TRBJ2-5
ATSRDRGGSETQY
>11|TRBV19|-|TRBJ2-1
ASSIVSEREQF
>11|TRBV19|-|TRBJ2-7
ASSSARGDEQY
>10|TRBV29-1|-|TRBJ2-6
SVGTGANVLT
>21|TRBV3-1/TRBV3-2|TRBD1|TRBJ2-1
ASSQDLAGDRAGRWSSYNEQF
>13|TRBV5-4|TRBD2|TRBJ2-5
ASSPASGSRETQY
>13|TRBV18|-|TRBJ2-1
ASSPPTGYRNEQF